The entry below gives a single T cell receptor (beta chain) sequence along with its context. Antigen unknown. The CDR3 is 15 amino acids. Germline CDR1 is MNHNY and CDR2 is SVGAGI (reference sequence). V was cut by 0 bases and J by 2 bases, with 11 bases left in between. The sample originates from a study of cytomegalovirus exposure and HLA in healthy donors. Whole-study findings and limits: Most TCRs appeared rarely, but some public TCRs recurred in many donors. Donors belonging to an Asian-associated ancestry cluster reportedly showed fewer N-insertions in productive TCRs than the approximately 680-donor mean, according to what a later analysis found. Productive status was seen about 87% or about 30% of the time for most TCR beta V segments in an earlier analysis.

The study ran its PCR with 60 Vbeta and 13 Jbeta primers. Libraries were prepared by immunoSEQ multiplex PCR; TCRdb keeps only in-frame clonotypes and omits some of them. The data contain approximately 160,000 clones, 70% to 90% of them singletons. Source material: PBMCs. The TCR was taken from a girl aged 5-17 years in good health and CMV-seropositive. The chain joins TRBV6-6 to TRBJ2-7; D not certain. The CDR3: CASSYSAASPYEQYF. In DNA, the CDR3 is TGTGCCAGCAGTTACTCGGCGGCCAGCCCCTACGAGCAGTACTTC.